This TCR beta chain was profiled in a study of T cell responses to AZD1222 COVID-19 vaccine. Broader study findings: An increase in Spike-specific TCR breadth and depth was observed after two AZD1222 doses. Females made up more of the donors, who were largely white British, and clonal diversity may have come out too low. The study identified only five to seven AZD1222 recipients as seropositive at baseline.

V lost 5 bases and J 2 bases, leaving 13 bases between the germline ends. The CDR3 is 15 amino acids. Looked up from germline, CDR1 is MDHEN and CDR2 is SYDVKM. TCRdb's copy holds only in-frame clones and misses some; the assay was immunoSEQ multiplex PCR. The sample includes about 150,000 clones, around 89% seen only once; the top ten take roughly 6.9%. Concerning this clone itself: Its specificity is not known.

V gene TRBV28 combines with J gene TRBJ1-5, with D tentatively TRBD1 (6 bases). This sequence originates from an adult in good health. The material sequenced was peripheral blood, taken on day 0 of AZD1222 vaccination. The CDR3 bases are TGTGCCAGCAGTCATACAGGGAGGGGCAATCAGCCCCAGCATTTT. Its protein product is CASSHTGRGNQPQHF.